This entry describes one T cell receptor beta chain. Its cognate antigen is unknown. The data were obtained in a study of identical twins. This CDR3 has 13 residues. V was shortened by 2 bases and J by 5 bases, with 7 bases between the two germline ends. The germline V gene encodes CDR1 SGHNT and CDR2 YENEEA. The study, taken as a whole, reports: For monozygotic twins, models underestimated out-of-frame TCR alpha sharing.

cDNA molecules carried unique molecular identifiers, and template switching added a universal primer site. TCRdb re-called the 5' RACE reads with MiXCR, one entry per CDR3 protein. The sample yields some 560,000 distinct CDR3 sequences, approximately 10% seen once. These data were also filed under a second study, of yellow fever vaccine responses in identical twins.

The sequencing input was PBMCs. The source of this sequence is a woman under 30 in good health. This chain connects TRBV11-3 to TRBJ2-1; D possibly matches TRBD1 or TRBD2 (5 bases each). The CDR3 is CASSLRGHNEQFF. CDR3 DNA: TGTGCCAGCAGCTTACGGGGCCACAATGAGCAGTTCTTC.